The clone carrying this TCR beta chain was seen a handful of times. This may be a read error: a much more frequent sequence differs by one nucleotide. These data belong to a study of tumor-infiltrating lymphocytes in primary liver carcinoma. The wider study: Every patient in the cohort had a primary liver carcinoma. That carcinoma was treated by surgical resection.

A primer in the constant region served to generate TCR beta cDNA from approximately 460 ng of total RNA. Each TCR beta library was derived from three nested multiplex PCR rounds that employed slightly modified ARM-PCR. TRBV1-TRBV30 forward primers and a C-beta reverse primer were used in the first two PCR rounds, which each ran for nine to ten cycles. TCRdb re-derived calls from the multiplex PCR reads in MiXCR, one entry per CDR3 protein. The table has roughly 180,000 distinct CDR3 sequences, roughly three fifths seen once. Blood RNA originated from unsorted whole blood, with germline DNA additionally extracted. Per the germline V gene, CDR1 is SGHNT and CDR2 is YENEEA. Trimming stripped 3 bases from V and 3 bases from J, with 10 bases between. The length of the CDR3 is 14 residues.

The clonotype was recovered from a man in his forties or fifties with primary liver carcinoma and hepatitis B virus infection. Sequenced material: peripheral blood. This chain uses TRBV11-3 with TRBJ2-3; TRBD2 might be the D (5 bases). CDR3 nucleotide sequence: TGTGCCAGCAGCTTGCCACGGGATACAGATACGCAGTATTTT. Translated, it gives CASSLPRDTDTQYF.